Listed here are 20 T cell receptor beta chains from one sample, sequenced in a study of T cell responses to AZD1222 COVID-19 vaccine (dated by TCRdb to the early 2020s). The method behind the library was the immunoSEQ multiplex PCR assay. Held by TCRdb, this immuneACCESS table contains in-frame sequences only and omits some clones. Under half of the omission traces to an unresolved V gene where checked; the cause of the rest is unknown. The sample table lists more than 95,000 clones, 80% to 90% of them with a count of one. The ten largest clones add up to 35% to 50% of the sample. According to the study, the label for this sample's time point signals: about 28 days (+/-7) after the second vaccine dose. The sequencing here drew on peripheral blood, taken 28 days after the second AZD1222 dose. These receptors all stem from an adult who received the AZD1222 COVID-19 vaccine.

This sequence joins TRBV6-5 and TRBJ1-2; maybe TRBD1 (5 bases). The germline gives CDR1 MNHEY, CDR2 SVGAGI. V was trimmed by 6 bases and J by 4 bases, leaving 18 bases between them. This CDR3 spans 15 amino acids. The CDR3 DNA reads TGTGCCAGCAGACCTTCGTCCAGGGTTAGCTATGGCTACACCTTC. This encodes CASRPSSRVSYGYTF.

The rearrangement links TRBV4-2 to TRBJ1-2, with 9 bases aligning to TRBD1. This CDR3 comprises 15 residues. CDR1 and CDR2 from the germline V gene are LGHNA and YNFKEQ. The V and J ends lost 2 bases and 5 bases, in that order; junction bases with no gene match: 6. CDR3 protein: CASSQSPGTGYGYTF. The DNA for the CDR3 is TGTGCCAGCAGCCAATCCCCCGGGACAGGGTATGGCTACACCTTC.

V is TRBV2 and J is TRBJ2-7; 10 bases fit TRBD2. Germline CDR1 SNHLY, CDR2 FYNNEI. This CDR3 has 14 residues. V lost 7 bases, J lost 0 bases, and 3 bases stayed unmatched. CDR3 nucleotide sequence: TGTGCCAGCATCGGGACTAGCGTCTCCTACGAGCAGTACTTC. This encodes CASIGTSVSYEQYF.

The chain links TRBV28 to TRBJ2-3, with a tentative D call TRBD1 (5 bases). Trimming removed 5 bases from V and 1 base from J, with 13 bases in between. The CDR3 is made up of 15 amino acids. Germline V gene sequence: CDR1 MDHEN, CDR2 SYDVKM. DNA of the CDR3: TGTGCCAGCAGTCCCCAGGGCACGGGCACAGATACGCAGTATTTT. It translates to CASSPQGTGTDTQYF.

This clone was seen a few times. The chain combines TRBV5-4 with TRBJ2-1, with 9 nucleotides matching TRBD2. V shed 3 bases, J shed 0 bases, and the junction held 10 bases outside the gene matches. The CDR3 is 18 amino acids. CDR1 and CDR2 from the germline V gene are SGHNT and YYREEE (reference sequence). The CDR3, as DNA: TGTGCCAGCAGCTCCTCGGGACTAGCCTTCTCCTCCTACAATGAGCAGTTCTTC. It is translated as CASSSSGLAFSSYNEQFF.

The chain is built from TRBV9 and TRBJ2-1, with unresolved D. CDR1 SGDLS and CDR2 YYNGEE come from the germline V gene. This CDR3 region has 13 residues. Trimming removed 0 bases from V and 6 bases from J, with 7 bases in between. In DNA, the CDR3 is TGTGCCAGCAGCGTAGACTACGGCAATGAGCAGTTCTTC. It translates to CASSVDYGNEQFF.

The chain couples TRBV7-8 to TRBJ1-2, with 8 bases lining up with TRBD1. The V gene's germline CDR1 is SGHVS and CDR2 FQNEAQ. V gave up 5 bases and J gave up 9 bases; unmatched junction bases: 8. The CDR3 length is 13 residues. CDR3: CASSPPGQARYTF. The CDR3 DNA sequence: TGTGCCAGCAGCCCGCCGGGACAGGCTCGCTACACCTTC.

The V call is TRBV11-2, the J call TRBJ2-1, with TRBD2 matching over 9 bases. V shed 5 bases, J shed 7 bases, and the junction held 6 bases outside the gene matches. CDR3 size: 14 residues. The germline V gene encodes CDR1 SGHAT and CDR2 FQNNGV. In nucleotides, the CDR3 is TGTGCCAGCAGCCCTCCGGGACTAGCAAATGAGCAGTTCTTC. Translation gives CASSPPGLANEQFF.

The chain couples TRBV19 to TRBJ1-3; 9 nucleotides agree with TRBD1. Trimming cost V 5 bases and J 4 bases; bases outside gene matches: 6. Per the germline V gene, CDR1 is LNHDA and CDR2 is SQIVND (reference sequence). This CDR3 is built from 15 residues. CDR3 protein: CASSAQGAYGNTIYF. The CDR3 DNA is TGTGCCAGTAGTGCACAGGGGGCCTACGGAAACACCATATATTTT.

V and J are TRBV3-1 (or the pseudogene TRBV3-2) and TRBJ1-2, with D possibly TRBD1 on 6 matching bases. This CDR3 spans 15 amino acids. V shed 4 bases and J shed 2 bases, with 14 bases lying between them. Germline values: CDR1 LGHDT, CDR2 YNNKEL (reference sequence). CDR3 loop: CASSLNRATNYGYTF. Here the CDR3 DNA reads TGTGCCAGCAGCCTCAACAGGGCTACCAACTATGGCTACACCTTC.

This chain connects TRBV7-7 to TRBJ1-1, with TRBD1 matching over 8 bases. Germline V gives CDR1 SSHAT, CDR2 FNYEAQ (reference sequence). The CDR3 has 15 residues. With 5 bases clipped from V and 4 bases from J, the junction kept 9 bases outside the gene matches. The CDR3 DNA is TGTGCCAGCAGCCAACTGGACAGGGTGGCCACTGAAGCTTTCTTT. This codes for CASSQLDRVATEAFF. The full variable domain, completed using reference TRBV7-7 and TRBJ1-1, is GAGVSQSPRYKVTKRGQDVTLRCDPISSHATLYWYQQALGQGPEFLTYFNYEAQPDKSGLPSDRFSAERPEGSISTLTIQRTEQRDSAMYRCASSQLDRVATEAFFGQGTRLTVV.

This chain connects TRBV10-1 to TRBJ1-5; D may be TRBD1 (5 bases). The CDR3 has 16 residues. Looked up from germline, CDR1 is WNHNN and CDR2 is SYGVQD (reference sequence). Trimming pared 11 bases from V and 4 bases from J, leaving 24 bases between. CDR3 residues: CAYPDGTRDINQPQHF. The CDR3 DNA is TGCGCCTACCCCGATGGGACGAGGGATATAAATCAGCCCCAGCATTTT.

The V and J genes are TRBV7-2 and TRBJ1-2; D uncertain. Germline V gene sequence: CDR1 SGHTA, CDR2 FQGNSA. The V end was cut by 1 base, the J end by 11 bases, with 14 bases between. The CDR3 totals 13 residues. CDR3 sequence: CASSLERGQKYTF. For the CDR3, the DNA is TGTGCCAGCAGCTTAGAGCGAGGGCAGAAGTACACCTTC.

The chain combines TRBV28 with TRBJ2-1, with TRBD2 matching over 13 bases. This CDR3 contains 18 residues. CDR1 MDHEN and CDR2 SYDVKM come from the germline V gene. V gave up 6 bases and J gave up 2 bases; unmatched junction bases: 10. The CDR3 protein is CASSPGLAGAPPYNEQFF. CDR3 in DNA: TGTGCCAGCAGCCCTGGACTAGCGGGAGCCCCTCCCTACAATGAGCAGTTCTTC.

This chain connects TRBV18 to TRBJ2-7; D ambiguous. The CDR3 covers 15 residues. Trimming shortened V by 3 bases and J by 6 bases, and 18 bases separated the two germline ends. Germline values: CDR1 KGHSH, CDR2 LQKENI. The CDR3 here is CASSPRAVSTSEQYF. The DNA of the CDR3 is TGTGCCAGCTCACCCCGGGCCGTAAGCACCTCCGAGCAGTACTTC.

The chain uses TRBV7-6 and TRBJ1-6; unclear D gene. The CDR3 is 15 amino acids. Germline V gene sequence: CDR1 SGHVS, CDR2 FNYEAQ. V was shortened by 6 bases and J by 0 bases, with 9 bases between the two germline ends. CDR3 nucleotides: TGTGCCAGCAGGGAGTTGAGCTCCTATAATTCACCCCTCCACTTT. Translation gives CASRELSSYNSPLHF.

The V and J genes are TRBV27 and TRBJ2-7; the match to TRBD2 covers 10 bases. Germline CDR1 MNHEY, CDR2 SMNVEV (reference sequence). The CDR3 covers 15 residues. The trim removed 3 bases at V and 5 bases at J, leaving 7 bases unmatched. The CDR3 sequence is CASSFGASGSHEQYF. CDR3 in DNA: TGTGCCAGCAGTTTCGGGGCTAGCGGGAGCCACGAGCAGTACTTC.

The chain has TRBV9 and TRBJ1-5; D gene unclear. Germline assignment: CDR1 SGDLS and CDR2 YYNGEE. Trimming left V 0 bases short and J 4 bases short, with 11 bases between. CDR3 length: 15 residues. As DNA, the CDR3 is TGTGCCAGCAGCGTAGGATCGGATAGGAATCAGCCCCAGCATTTT. Protein: CASSVGSDRNQPQHF.

The chain joins TRBV3-1 (or the pseudogene TRBV3-2) to TRBJ1-2; possible D gene TRBD1, 5 bases. V lost 5 bases and J lost 0, with 7 bases in between. CDR1 and CDR2 (germline): LGHDT, YNNKEL (reference sequence). The CDR3 has 13 amino acids. The CDR3 region is CASSWTSNYGYTF. The CDR3 DNA reads TGTGCCAGCAGCTGGACATCTAACTATGGCTACACCTTC.

The J gene is TRBJ1-5, the V gene TRBV5-5, with TRBD1 identical over 9 bases. The V gene end was trimmed by 0 bases and the J gene end by 7 bases; junction bases not matched to a gene: 5. CDR1 is SGHKS and CDR2 is YYEKEE in the germline V gene (reference sequence). The CDR3 runs to 15 residues. For the CDR3, the DNA is TGTGCCAGCAGCTTGGAGGGACAGGGAAGACAGCCCCAGCATTTT. It is translated as CASSLEGQGRQPQHF.